This is a list of T cell receptor beta chains from one sample in a study of cytomegalovirus exposure and HLA in healthy donors. Assay: immunoSEQ multiplex PCR; the TCRdb copy retains only in-frame clones and omits some. The profile shows some 150,000 clones, roughly 80% of them singletons. Sequencing was carried out using PBMCs. The receptors here all came from a female donor in good health and CMV-seronegative. Each CDR3 is given with its conserved first and last residue. Not every row has a clone size; where given, it reads once, few, many or a size class.

v_gene: TRBV18; abundance: .; j_gene: TRBJ2-3; CDR3aa: CASSHALASRGRYTDTQYF
v_gene: TRBV21-1; abundance: .; j_gene: TRBJ1-5; CDR3aa: CASSKAIVQGAIDNQPQHF
v_gene: TRBV5-6; abundance: once; j_gene: TRBJ2-2; CDR3aa: CASSFRDRGNTGELFF
v_gene: TRBV5-1; abundance: few; j_gene: TRBJ1-1; CDR3aa: CASTVPGNTEAFF
v_gene: TRBV19; abundance: .; j_gene: TRBJ1-1; CDR3aa: CASSIERVKGTEAFF
v_gene: TRBV13; abundance: .; j_gene: TRBJ2-3; CDR3aa: CASSPEGLGDTQYF
v_gene: TRBV2; abundance: .; j_gene: TRBJ1-2; CDR3aa: CASSEFGAGYGYTF
v_gene: TRBV27; abundance: .; j_gene: TRBJ1-4; CDR3aa: CASSFQDRRRRELFF
v_gene: TRBV28; abundance: once; j_gene: TRBJ1-2; CDR3aa: CASSLVGDRKSGYTF
v_gene: TRBV6-6; abundance: few; j_gene: TRBJ2-7; CDR3aa: CASSQSYEQYF
v_gene: TRBV5-1; abundance: .; j_gene: TRBJ1-1; CDR3aa: CASSLTRDTEAFF
v_gene: TRBV14; abundance: .; j_gene: TRBJ2-1; CDR3aa: CASSQDLPGGLYNEQFF
v_gene: TRBV6-1; abundance: once; j_gene: TRBJ2-1; CDR3aa: CASSEGWAAYNEQLF
v_gene: TRBV2; abundance: few; j_gene: TRBJ1-5; CDR3aa: CASSEDLSNQPQHF
v_gene: TRBV5-4; abundance: .; j_gene: TRBJ2-7; CDR3aa: CASSSKTGIGEQYF
v_gene: TRBV5-6; abundance: few; j_gene: TRBJ1-1; CDR3aa: CASSLGTGRAFF
v_gene: TRBV18; abundance: .; j_gene: TRBJ2-5; CDR3aa: CASSPPGQGETQYF
v_gene: TRBV6-5; abundance: .; j_gene: TRBJ1-5; CDR3aa: CASSGQGTNQPQHF
v_gene: TRBV27; abundance: .; j_gene: TRBJ1-2; CDR3aa: CASRQKGAVYGYTF
v_gene: TRBV6-1; abundance: few; j_gene: TRBJ2-7; CDR3aa: CASSEPGYEQYF
v_gene: TRBV7-8; abundance: .; j_gene: TRBJ1-4; CDR3aa: CASSLAPSQGEKLFF
v_gene: TRBV19; abundance: few; j_gene: TRBJ1-3; CDR3aa: CASSIYWGGTIYF
v_gene: TRBV9; abundance: .; j_gene: TRBJ1-1; CDR3aa: CASSPHPSKDTEAFF
v_gene: TRBV4-1; abundance: few; j_gene: TRBJ1-1; CDR3aa: CASSQEEGITEAFF
v_gene: TRBV5-4; abundance: few; j_gene: TRBJ2-1; CDR3aa: CASSLGQIVEQFF
v_gene: TRBV30; abundance: .; j_gene: TRBJ2-5; CDR3aa: CAWRTGGKTQYF
v_gene: TRBV7-2; abundance: .; j_gene: TRBJ2-5; CDR3aa: CASSLGPSGGEKTQYF
v_gene: TRBV5-4; abundance: .; j_gene: TRBJ2-3; CDR3aa: CASSYTSGRADTQYF
v_gene: TRBV7-8; abundance: .; j_gene: TRBJ2-1; CDR3aa: CASSSPSDHNEQFF
v_gene: TRBV5-4; abundance: once; j_gene: TRBJ1-2; CDR3aa: CASSLDRGFDYGYTF
v_gene: TRBV11-2; abundance: .; j_gene: TRBJ1-1; CDR3aa: CASSWGGTPLNPEAFF
v_gene: TRBV4-1; abundance: .; j_gene: TRBJ2-5; CDR3aa: CASSQGQGETQYF
v_gene: TRBV7-3; abundance: .; j_gene: TRBJ2-5; CDR3aa: CASSLTDRATQETQYF
v_gene: TRBV7-2; abundance: .; j_gene: TRBJ2-4; CDR3aa: CASSSGTGVNIQYF
v_gene: TRBV18; abundance: once; j_gene: TRBJ1-1; CDR3aa: CASSLFGQNTEAFF
v_gene: TRBV29-1; abundance: .; j_gene: TRBJ1-1; CDR3aa: CSVEEPPVNTEAFF
v_gene: TRBV20-1; abundance: once; j_gene: TRBJ2-7; CDR3aa: CSATPDYEQYF
v_gene: TRBV27; abundance: .; j_gene: TRBJ1-1; CDR3aa: CASSFPDRRNTEAFF
v_gene: TRBV27; abundance: .; j_gene: TRBJ2-1; CDR3aa: CASSDRGDNEQFF
v_gene: TRBV5-1; abundance: .; j_gene: TRBJ1-6; CDR3aa: CASSLGQSNSPLHF
v_gene: TRBV28; abundance: .; j_gene: TRBJ2-3; CDR3aa: CASSFGSGRVPSTDTQYF
v_gene: TRBV29-1; abundance: .; j_gene: TRBJ2-1; CDR3aa: CSVENQRANEQFF